Listed below are T cell receptor beta chains from one sample, sequenced in a study of blood T cells in healthy people across ages. TCRdb reprocessed the 5' RACE reads with MiXCR, giving one entry per CDR3 protein. The data hold around 870,000 distinct CDR3 sequences, with roughly 26% observed a single time. Sequenced input: blood. The receptor source for this set is a woman older than 75 in good health. Both conserved end residues are part of each CDR3. Fields, in order: J gene, clone size, V gene, CDR3 protein. A clone size is listed for some rows: how often the clone was seen (once, few, many), or a class if it is expanded.

j_gene: TRBJ2-3
abundance: -
v_gene: TRBV20-1
CDR3aa: CSAPRDRGADTQYF

j_gene: TRBJ2-1
abundance: many
v_gene: TRBV5-4
CDR3aa: CASSPRGSGASEQFF

j_gene: TRBJ2-7
abundance: many
v_gene: TRBV6-1
CDR3aa: CASSGDSYEQYF

j_gene: TRBJ2-2
abundance: -
v_gene: TRBV12-3/TRBV12-4
CDR3aa: CASRLGGTGELFF

j_gene: TRBJ1-1
abundance: -
v_gene: TRBV20-1
CDR3aa: CSARLQGKNTEAFF

j_gene: -
abundance: -
v_gene: TRBV4-3
CDR3aa: CASSQEWKGTYEQYF

j_gene: TRBJ2-6
abundance: many
v_gene: TRBV7-2
CDR3aa: CASSFVLGGTGANVLTF

j_gene: TRBJ2-2
abundance: few
v_gene: TRBV20-1
CDR3aa: CSARSNTGELFF

j_gene: TRBJ2-3
abundance: few
v_gene: TRBV3-1
CDR3aa: CASSVLLAGAGDTQYF

j_gene: TRBJ2-1
abundance: -
v_gene: TRBV18
CDR3aa: CASLPPSGAYNEQFF

j_gene: TRBJ2-7
abundance: -
v_gene: TRBV7-2
CDR3aa: CASSLVGDSYEQYF

j_gene: TRBJ1-1
abundance: few
v_gene: TRBV6-5
CDR3aa: CASGSGRRTGSNTEAFF

j_gene: TRBJ2-5
abundance: many
v_gene: TRBV4-3
CDR3aa: CASSPTGGETQYF

j_gene: TRBJ1-2
abundance: many
v_gene: TRBV29-1
CDR3aa: CSVVFAKDGYTF

j_gene: TRBJ1-2
abundance: few
v_gene: TRBV12-3/TRBV12-4
CDR3aa: CASSLVRSYGYTF

j_gene: TRBJ1-2
abundance: many
v_gene: TRBV7-2
CDR3aa: CASSLDGKANYGYTF

j_gene: TRBJ2-5
abundance: -
v_gene: TRBV20-1
CDR3aa: CSALYLGGETQYF

j_gene: TRBJ2-2
abundance: -
v_gene: TRBV7-2
CDR3aa: CASSLVNGGSGELFF

j_gene: TRBJ1-6
abundance: many
v_gene: TRBV20-1
CDR3aa: CSAEGQGTNSYNSPLHF

j_gene: TRBJ1-2
abundance: few
v_gene: TRBV6-1
CDR3aa: CATGRGGNHGYTF

j_gene: TRBJ1-1
abundance: few
v_gene: TRBV3-1
CDR3aa: CASSLSSSGGKTEAFF

j_gene: TRBJ2-5
abundance: many
v_gene: TRBV7-2
CDR3aa: CASSPLPQETQYF

j_gene: TRBJ2-7
abundance: -
v_gene: TRBV20-1
CDR3aa: CSAQRDRTYEQYF

j_gene: TRBJ2-6
abundance: many
v_gene: TRBV6-2/TRBV6-3
CDR3aa: CASSYSDRAGANVLTF

j_gene: TRBJ1-2
abundance: many
v_gene: TRBV4-3
CDR3aa: CASSRGGYGYTF

j_gene: TRBJ2-4
abundance: once
v_gene: TRBV12-3/TRBV12-4
CDR3aa: CASSPRTSGTNIQYF

j_gene: TRBJ1-5
abundance: -
v_gene: TRBV6-2/TRBV6-3
CDR3aa: CASSLTSNQPRHF

j_gene: TRBJ1-5
abundance: -
v_gene: TRBV29-1
CDR3aa: CSVELPWSNQPQHF

j_gene: TRBJ2-5
abundance: -
v_gene: TRBV6-1
CDR3aa: CASSDQQGETRYF

j_gene: TRBJ2-1
abundance: -
v_gene: TRBV19
CDR3aa: CASSPTPQGPYNEQFF

j_gene: TRBJ2-7
abundance: -
v_gene: TRBV18
CDR3aa: CASSPQGAGSSYEQYF

j_gene: TRBJ1-1
abundance: few
v_gene: TRBV7-9
CDR3aa: CASSLDLGLNTEAFF

j_gene: TRBJ2-3
abundance: many
v_gene: TRBV15
CDR3aa: CATGRDATSTDTQYF

j_gene: TRBJ2-3
abundance: many
v_gene: TRBV20-1
CDR3aa: CSAVRGEDTQYF

j_gene: TRBJ2-2
abundance: -
v_gene: TRBV3-1
CDR3aa: CASSSRYGDTGELFF

j_gene: TRBJ1-1
abundance: few
v_gene: TRBV6-7
CDR3aa: CASSLKTLATEAFF

j_gene: TRBJ2-1
abundance: many
v_gene: TRBV14
CDR3aa: CASRAEGANNEQFF

j_gene: TRBJ1-2
abundance: -
v_gene: TRBV15
CDR3aa: CATSRDRRGGYTF

j_gene: TRBJ2-5
abundance: many
v_gene: TRBV7-6
CDR3aa: CASSLGIRETQYF

j_gene: TRBJ2-5
abundance: many
v_gene: TRBV7-9
CDR3aa: CASSLSSRETQYF

j_gene: TRBJ1-5
abundance: few
v_gene: TRBV10-3
CDR3aa: CAISESLELGQPQHF